This T cell receptor beta chain stems from a study of T cells in narcolepsy (dated by TCRdb to 2016 to 2018). Broadly, across the study: Patients with narcolepsy type 1 or type 2 (NT1, NT2) were enrolled in the study together with healthy control donors. Autoreactive T cells targeting hypocretin neuron self-antigens (hypocretin, TRIB2) were sought in narcolepsy patients, and TCR Vbeta sequencing was used to track clonotypes in blood and CSF.

The library was prepared using the immunoSEQ multiplex PCR assay. This is the immuneACCESS table as TCRdb keeps it, with only in-frame sequences that have V and J called. A part of the clones is gone; compared with another copy, unresolved V genes explain less than half, and the rest is unexplained. A total of about 30,000 clones appear in this sample, about 85% of them only once. The top ten clonotypes cover 0.91% of the sample. Points the paper makes about the study in general: Some blood memory CD4+ repertoires from patients and controls contained no sequences matching autoreactive T cell clones. Patients and controls had similar numbers of sequenced blood memory CD4+ clonotypes, with averages of approximately 40,000 in patients and 30,000 to 35,000 in controls. Autoreactive clonotypes were reported to be detected serially in the blood of the same patients and of different patients, but not in the blood of healthy controls. HCRT-specific and TRIB2-specific autoreactive clonotypes were highlighted in plots that compared CD4+ T cell clonotypes in CSF versus blood from the same patient.

Deletion took 7 bases off V and 2 bases off J, with a span of 6 bases between the germline ends. From its cysteine to its phenylalanine, the CDR3 spans 11 amino acids. Just CDR3 DNA is preserved here, 33 bases in frame from base 1. The germline V gene specifies WSHSY as CDR1 and SAAADI as CDR2. Regarding this clone: This clone's antigen is unknown. The sample holds no much larger clone one base away, and base qualities are not on file.

For TCR Vbeta sequencing, memory CD4+ T cells were sorted ex vivo from the peripheral blood of narcolepsy patients and healthy controls. The sample comprised CD45RA- memory CD4+ T cells from PBMCs. Per the publication, the cell subset or site label means: memory T cells sorted ex vivo from peripheral blood. The TCR sequence derives from a human donor with narcolepsy. The sequence links TRBV10-2 to TRBJ2-7; the D gene cannot be named for sure. The DNA reads TGCGCCAGCACAGGAGCCTACGAGCAGTACTTC. This codes for CASTGAYEQYF.